Detailed here is one T cell receptor (beta chain). Its target antigen remains unknown. Within one base of it there is no much larger clone, and no base qualities were kept. V and J lose 4 bases and 0 bases, and a span of 6 bases separates them. From the cysteine through the phenylalanine, the CDR3 covers 12 amino acids. Only CDR3 DNA remains: 36 bases, in frame from the first base. The germline V gene (reference sequence) sets CDR1 to GTSNPN and CDR2 to SVGIG. Library prep was done by the immunoSEQ multiplex PCR assay. TCRdb's version of the immuneACCESS table is confined to in-frame rearrangements and falls short of the full clone set. An unresolved V gene accounts for under half of the shortfall where checked; the remainder is of unknown origin. For this sample there are tens of thousands of clones; 83% appear just once. Roughly 0.84% of the sample is in the top ten clones. This sample stems from a study of radiotherapy plus CTLA-4 blockade in lung cancer (dated by TCRdb to 2016 to 2019). The study in broad terms: Objective responses were observed in more than 15% of enrolled patients, and disease control was achieved in roughly 29%.

In this study, focal radiation therapy paired with CTLA-4 blockade (ipilimumab) was tested in patients who had chemo-refractory metastatic non-small-cell lung cancer. General study outcomes and caveats: After treatment with radiotherapy and ipilimumab, TCR clones that originated in tumors expanded in peripheral blood. The strongest predictors of response, as reported, were early dynamic changes in blood T cell clones along with a rise in serum interferon-beta after radiation.

This TCR was sampled from a human donor with non-small cell lung cancer who had stable disease on radiotherapy plus ipilimumab. The rearranged segments are TRBV30 and TRBJ1-1; the D gene is perhaps TRBD1, from 6 matching bases. Specimen: peripheral blood, collected from a patient treated with radiotherapy plus ipilimumab. Here the CDR3 is given as CAWNRVNTEAFF. The nucleotide sequence reads as follows: TGTGCCTGGAACAGGGTGAACACTGAAGCTTTCTTT.